Detailed here is one T cell receptor beta chain. Repertoires were generated with immunoSEQ multiplex PCR, while TCRdb's copy carries only in-frame clones and drops some. The sample has roughly 200,000 clones, 79% seen once. This specimen belongs to a study of cytotoxic CD8 clonotypes in ibrutinib-treated CLL. The specimen comprised PBMCs, sampled after 12 months of ibrutinib treatment. This TCR came from a human donor with chronic lymphocytic leukemia.

Here the CDR3 reads CASSPQGSGASSYNEQFF. DNA of the CDR3: TGTGCCAGCAGCCCCCAGGGTAGCGGGGCGAGCTCCTACAATGAGCAGTTCTTC. This rearrangement joins TRBV7-8 to TRBJ2-1; TRBD2 agrees at 8 bases. The J segment lost 0 bases and the V segment lost 5 bases, leaving 12 bases of the junction unmatched. CDR1 SGHVS and CDR2 FQNEAQ come from the germline V gene. The CDR3 totals 18 residues.